This paragraph covers one T cell receptor beta chain sequence. These data originate in a study of blood T cell repertoires in COVID-19. At the level of the study: There were acute and convalescent COVID-19 samples, and they came from the United States, Italy and Spain. PBMCs, B-cell-depleted T cells, or T cells were the source of the cDNA or gDNA that made up the material.

Assay used: immunoSEQ multiplex PCR; TCRdb lists only in-frame clones, some missing. The sample lists around 330,000 clones, 89% occurring once. Symptom resolution, clearance, or two negative PCRs marked donors in Cohort 3 as recovered. V dropped 6 bases and J dropped 5 bases, with 14 bases sitting between them. In germline, CDR1 is KGHSH, CDR2 LQKENI. The CDR3 spans 14 residues. This TCR came from a man aged 55 to 70 who had recovered from COVID-19. The sequenced sample consisted of PBMCs or T cells enriched from blood (not recorded which). The chain couples TRBV18 to TRBJ2-1; the D is unclear. The DNA for the CDR3 is TGTGCCAGCTCCACTAATAGAAAAAACAATGAGCAGTTCTTC. Its protein is CASSTNRKNNEQFF.